The rows below give T cell receptor beta chains drawn from one sample of a study of blood T cells in healthy people across ages. A single record per CDR3 protein comes from TCRdb applying MiXCR to the 5' RACE reads. The sample has over 700,000 distinct CDR3 sequences; about 55% are singletons. Material: blood. The receptor source for this set is a man at least 80 years old in good health. Each CDR3 is given with its conserved first and last residue. A D gene is named only where the DNA matches it firmly. A row's size may be missing; if present it is once, few, many or a size class.

J gene: TRBJ2-7
V gene: TRBV28
clone size: -
D gene: TRBD1
CDR3 protein: CASMGQGDYEQYF
CDR3 DNA: TGTGCCAGCATGGGACAGGGGGACTACGAGCAGTACTTT

J gene: TRBJ2-5
V gene: TRBV12-5
clone size: -
D gene: -
CDR3 protein: CASGPGLHNEQYF
CDR3 DNA: TGTGCTAGTGGTCCTGGACTTCACAATGAGCAGTACTTC

J gene: TRBJ2-3
V gene: TRBV6-5
clone size: -
D gene: TRBD2
CDR3 protein: CASSSGTSRYAYF
CDR3 DNA: TGTGCCAGCAGTTCTGGGACTAGCAGATACGCGTATTTT

J gene: TRBJ2-7
V gene: TRBV4-2
clone size: few
D gene: TRBD2
CDR3 protein: CASSQAALAGGPLEQYF
CDR3 DNA: TGTGCCAGCAGCCAAGCCGCCCTAGCGGGAGGACCTCTGGAGCAGTACTTC

J gene: TRBJ2-5
V gene: TRBV5-1
clone size: once
D gene: TRBD1
CDR3 protein: CASSKTGTGKETQYF
CDR3 DNA: TGCGCCAGCAGCAAAACCGGGACAGGGAAGGAGACCCAGTACTTC

J gene: TRBJ1-2
V gene: TRBV5-1
clone size: -
D gene: -
CDR3 protein: CASSPGAGNYGYTF
CDR3 DNA: TGCGCCAGCAGCCCCGGGGCCGGAAACTATGGCTACACCTTC

J gene: TRBJ2-2
V gene: TRBV20-1
clone size: -
D gene: -
CDR3 protein: CSASPLNTGELFF
CDR3 DNA: TGCAGTGCTAGTCCATTAAACACCGGGGAGCTGTTTTTT

J gene: TRBJ2-2
V gene: TRBV29-1
clone size: -
D gene: -
CDR3 protein: CSVEGRTVGRRELFF
CDR3 DNA: TGCAGCGTTGAAGGCCGGACAGTCGGCCGGAGGGAGCTGTTTTTT

J gene: TRBJ2-7
V gene: TRBV7-6
clone size: many
D gene: -
CDR3 protein: CASSVAHSYEQYF
CDR3 DNA: TGTGCCAGCAGCGTAGCGCATTCCTACGAGCAGTACTTC

J gene: TRBJ2-7
V gene: TRBV20-1
clone size: -
D gene: TRBD2
CDR3 protein: CSANVREVSYEQYF
CDR3 DNA: TGCAGTGCTAACGTGCGGGAGGTTTCCTACGAGCAGTACTTC

J gene: TRBJ2-1
V gene: TRBV7-2
clone size: few
D gene: -
CDR3 protein: CASSLDGSRNEQFF
CDR3 DNA: TGTGCCAGCAGCTTAGATGGCAGCCGCAATGAGCAGTTCTTC

J gene: TRBJ2-1
V gene: TRBV4-2
clone size: -
D gene: TRBD2
CDR3 protein: CASSQVGTAGVYNEQFF
CDR3 DNA: TGTGCCAGCAGCCAAGTTGGCACGGCGGGAGTCTACAATGAGCAGTTCTTC